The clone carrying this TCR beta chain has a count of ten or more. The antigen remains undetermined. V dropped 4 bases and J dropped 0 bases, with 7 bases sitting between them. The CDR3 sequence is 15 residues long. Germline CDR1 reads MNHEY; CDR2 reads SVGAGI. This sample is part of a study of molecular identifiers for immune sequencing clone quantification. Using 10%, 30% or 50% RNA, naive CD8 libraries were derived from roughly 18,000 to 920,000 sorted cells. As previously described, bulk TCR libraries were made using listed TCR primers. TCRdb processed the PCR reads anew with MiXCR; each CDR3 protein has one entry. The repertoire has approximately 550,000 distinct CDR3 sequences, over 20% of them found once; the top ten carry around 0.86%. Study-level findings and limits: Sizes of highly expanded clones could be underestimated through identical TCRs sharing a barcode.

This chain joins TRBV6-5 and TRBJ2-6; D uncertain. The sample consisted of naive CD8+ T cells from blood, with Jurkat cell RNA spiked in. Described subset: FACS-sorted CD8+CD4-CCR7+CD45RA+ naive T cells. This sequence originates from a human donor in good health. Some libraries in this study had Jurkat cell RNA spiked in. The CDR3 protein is CASSSRPSGANVLTF. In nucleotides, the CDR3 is TGTGCCAGCAGTTCTAGGCCCTCTGGGGCCAACGTCCTGACTTTC.